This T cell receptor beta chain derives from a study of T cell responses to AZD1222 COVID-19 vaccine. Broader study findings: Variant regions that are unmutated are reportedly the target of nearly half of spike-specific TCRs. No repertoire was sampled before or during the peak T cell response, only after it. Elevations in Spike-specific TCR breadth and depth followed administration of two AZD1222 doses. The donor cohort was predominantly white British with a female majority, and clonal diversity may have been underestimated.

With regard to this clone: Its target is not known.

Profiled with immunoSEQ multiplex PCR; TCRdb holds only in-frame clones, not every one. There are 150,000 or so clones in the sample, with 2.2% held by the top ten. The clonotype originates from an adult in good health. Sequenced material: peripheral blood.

The CDR3 DNA follows: TGTGCCAGCAGCCCGGGGACAGGGGGATTCGCTAACTATGGCTACACCTTC. It encodes CASSPGTGGFANYGYTF. The rearrangement joins TRBV11-3 to TRBJ1-2; 11 nucleotides line up with TRBD1. This CDR3 has 17 residues. Germline CDR1 reads SGHNT; CDR2 reads YENEEA. V lost 5 bases, J lost 0 bases, and 8 bases stayed unmatched.